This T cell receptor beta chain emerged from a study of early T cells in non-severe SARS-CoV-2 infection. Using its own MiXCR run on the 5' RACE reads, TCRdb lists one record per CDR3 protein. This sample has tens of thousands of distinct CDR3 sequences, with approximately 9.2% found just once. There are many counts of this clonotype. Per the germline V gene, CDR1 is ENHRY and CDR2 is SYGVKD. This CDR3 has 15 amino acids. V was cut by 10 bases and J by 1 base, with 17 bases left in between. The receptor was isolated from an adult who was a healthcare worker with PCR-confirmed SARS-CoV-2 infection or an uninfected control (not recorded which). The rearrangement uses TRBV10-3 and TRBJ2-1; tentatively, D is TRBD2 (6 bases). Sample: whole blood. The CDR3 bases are TGTGCCACCACGCTGACGGGAGAATCCTACAATGAGCAGTTCTTC. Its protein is CATTLTGESYNEQFF.